This T cell receptor (beta chain) appears in the sequencing data of a study of T-cell reconstitution after alpha-beta-depleted transplantation in children. During its preparation, the TCRbeta library received unique molecular identifiers. In TCRdb, the PCR reads were re-called with MiXCR into one record per CDR3 protein. Of 540,000 or so distinct CDR3 sequences listed, roughly 23% are singletons. Study-wide findings and caveats: About two months after transplant, alpha-beta T cells reportedly came from several hundred expanded graft clones. Some patients' high day-60 TCRbeta diversity was traced to surviving recipient T cells and thymic progenitors. Hyperexpanded clones declined; after one year, newly produced T cells mostly supplied diversity.

Note on this clonotype: Its antigen is unknown.

The sequence was obtained from a boy under three years old who had a stem cell transplant for acute myeloid leukemia, so the T cells may come from the graft donor. Here the sequenced sample was PBMCs, mostly from graft donor cells, taken 360 days after TCRalphabeta/CD19-depleted stem cell transplant.

CDR3 protein: CASSLSLRWGRGEDEQFF. The CDR3 DNA is TGCGCCAGCAGCTTGTCGCTGCGTTGGGGCAGGGGAGAGGATGAGCAGTTCTTC. V and J are TRBV5-1 and TRBJ2-1, with D maybe TRBD1 (6 bases). This CDR3 is built from 18 residues. Per the germline V gene, CDR1 is SGHRS and CDR2 is YFSETQ. V dropped 1 base and J dropped 8 bases, with 25 bases sitting between them.